These T cell receptor beta chains were read from a single sample in a study of vaccination and CD4 T cells after COVID-19. TCRdb re-called the PCR reads with MiXCR, one entry per CDR3 protein. Of 14,000 or so distinct CDR3 sequences in the sample, around 30% were seen once. These receptors are not linked to any known antigen. The source material was cultured CD4+ T cells from blood. The receptors here all came from a human donor with COVID-19. Both conserved end residues are part of each CDR3. A D gene is named only where the DNA matches it firmly. Rows give clone size only sometimes, using once, few, many, or a class for an expanded clone.

TRBV7-2	few	TRBD1	15	TRBJ1-6	CASSLGGTVESPLHF	TGTGCCAGCAGCTTAGGAGGGACAGTTGAATCACCCCTCCACTTT
TRBV28	NA	TRBD1	15	TRBJ1-5	CASSRTGSGNQPQHF	TGTGCCAGCAGTCGGACAGGTAGTGGCAATCAGCCCCAGCATTTT
TRBV12-3/TRBV12-4	NA	TRBD1	14	TRBJ1-2	CASSLTGEGYGYTF	TGTGCCAGCAGTTTAACAGGGGAGGGGTATGGCTACACCTTC
TRBV12-3/TRBV12-4	NA	TRBD2	16	TRBJ2-3	CASSSTSTSGTDTQYF	TGTGCCAGCAGTTCTACCTCGACTAGCGGGACAGATACGCAGTATTTT
TRBV30	few	NA	14	TRBJ1-4	CAWNFGAGGGKLFF	TGTGCCTGGAATTTCGGGGCGGGGGGTGGAAAACTGTTTTTT
TRBV4-3	NA	NA	15	TRBJ2-7	CASSHAFDRSDEQYF	TGCGCCAGCAGCCACGCCTTTGACAGATCCGACGAGCAGTACTTC
TRBV28	few	TRBD1	14	TRBJ2-2	CASKGAVGTGELFF	TGTGCCAGCAAGGGGGCGGTGGGCACCGGGGAGCTGTTTTTT
TRBV20-1	NA	TRBD2	14	TRBJ2-7	CSASVPGLAYEQYF	TGCAGTGCTAGTGTACCGGGACTAGCGTACGAGCAGTACTTC
TRBV12-3/TRBV12-4	few	NA	13	TRBJ2-7	CASSVGSSYEQYF	TGTGCCAGCAGTGTAGGGAGCTCCTACGAGCAGTACTTC
TRBV6-1	NA	TRBD2	15	TRBJ2-7	CASSAPSGVSYEQYF	TGTGCCAGCAGTGCCCCTAGCGGGGTCTCCTACGAGCAGTACTTC
TRBV6-1	NA	NA	16	TRBJ2-3	CASSPGTSASTDTQYF	TGTGCCAGCAGTCCAGGGACGTCTGCTAGCACAGATACGCAGTATTTT
TRBV6-5	few	NA	12	TRBJ1-1	CASSSVSEEAFF	TGTGCCAGCAGTTCCGTTTCAGAAGAGGCTTTCTTT
TRBV7-9	NA	NA	12	TRBJ1-1	CASSPVEGRAFF	TGTGCCAGCAGCCCCGTGGAGGGCCGAGCTTTCTTT
TRBV27	few	NA	13	TRBJ1-2	CASTSLTGAGYTF	TGTGCCAGCACCTCACTCACGGGTGCTGGCTACACCTTC
TRBV5-4	few	NA	15	TRBJ1-1	CASSFRGEVITEAFF	TGTGCCAGCAGCTTTCGGGGCGAAGTGATTACTGAAGCTTTCTTT
TRBV5-5	few	NA	14	TRBJ1-6	CASSLEVPNSPLHF	TGTGCCAGCAGCTTGGAGGTACCGAATTCACCCCTCCACTTT
TRBV7-8	NA	NA	14	TRBJ1-4	CASSRTGGGEKLFF	TGTGCCAGCAGCCGTACCGGGGGGGGCGAAAAACTGTTTTTT
TRBV24-1	few	NA	17	TRBJ2-3	CATSDGLPGTSTDTQYF	TGTGCCACCAGTGATGGGCTACCCGGAACTAGCACAGATACGCAGTATTTT
TRBV20-1	medium-sized	NA	15	TRBJ2-3	CSARDPRSSSDTQYF	TGCAGTGCTAGAGATCCCCGGAGTTCATCTGATACGCAGTATTTT
TRBV2	NA	TRBD1	16	TRBJ2-5	CASSSIPGQGSETQYF	TGTGCCAGCAGTTCTATACCGGGACAGGGCTCGGAGACCCAGTACTTC
TRBV11-3	NA	NA	13	TRBJ2-7	CASSAAVGGEQYF	TGTGCCAGCAGCGCCGCGGTGGGGGGCGAGCAGTACTTC
TRBV7-2	NA	NA	12	TRBJ2-1	CASSWISNEQFF	TGTGCCAGCAGCTGGATTAGCAATGAGCAGTTCTTC
TRBV30	few	NA	12	TRBJ1-1	CAWKMDDTEAFF	TGTGCCTGGAAAATGGACGACACTGAAGCTTTCTTT
TRBV30	few	NA	15	TRBJ1-4	CAWSGDRDTGEKLFF	TGTGCCTGGAGTGGGGACCGGGACACGGGAGAAAAACTGTTTTTT
TRBV15	few	NA	15	TRBJ2-5	CATSRAPSIQETQYF	TGTGCCACCAGCAGGGCACCTAGCATACAAGAGACCCAGTACTTC
TRBV12-3/TRBV12-4	few	NA	15	TRBJ1-2	CASSFPEQGTYGYTF	TGTGCCAGCAGTTTCCCCGAGCAGGGTACCTATGGCTACACCTTC